This passage covers 31 T cell receptor beta chains from one sample sequenced in a study of response to subunit inactivated influenza vaccine. TCRdb fed the RT-PCR reads into MiXCR, producing one record per CDR3 protein. The repertoire has approximately 310,000 distinct CDR3 sequences, 20% to 25% of them found once; the top ten carry 9.5% to 13%. Here the sequenced sample was PBMCs from blood, taken approximately 22 months after vaccination. The receptor set was obtained from a man between 50 and 69 years old who received an inactivated influenza vaccine.

This clonotype was counted only a few times. This sequence joins TRBV20-1 and TRBJ2-5, with D perhaps TRBD1 (6 bases). This CDR3 has 15 residues. CDR1 DFQATT and CDR2 SNEGSKA come from the germline V gene (reference sequence). V lost 6 bases, J lost 2 bases, and 19 bases lay in between. The CDR3 sequence is CSANLGAPNQETQYF. In nucleotides, the CDR3 is TGCAGTGCAAACCTGGGGGCCCCTAATCAAGAGACCCAGTACTTC.

This clonotype was counted a few times. This sequence joins TRBV6-5 and TRBJ1-3, with a tentative D call TRBD1 (5 bases). Trimming cost V 4 bases and J 0 bases, with 13 bases left between them. The CDR3 extends over 16 amino acids. CDR1 MNHEY and CDR2 SVGAGI come from the germline V gene. CDR3 protein: CASSLGRRSSGNTIYF. CDR3 nucleotides: TGTGCCAGCAGTTTGGGACGTAGGAGCTCTGGAAACACCATATATTTT.

This clonotype was counted only a few times. The chain carries TRBV28 and TRBJ2-4; TRBD1 matches at 7 bases. The length of the CDR3 is 14 residues. V dropped 4 bases and J dropped 5; count of bases not matched to a gene: 5. Per germline, CDR1 MDHEN and CDR2 SYDVKM. The CDR3 DNA is TGTGCCAGCAGTTCCCCCGGGACAGAAAACATTCAGTACTTC. Protein: CASSSPGTENIQYF.

This clonotype has a handful of counts. The V call is TRBV7-2, the J call TRBJ1-1; the D gene is possibly TRBD1 (5 bases). CDR1 is SGHTA, CDR2 FQGNSA, per germline. Trimming took off 5 bases at V and 1 base at J, with 11 bases between the two ends. CDR3 length: 14 residues. Here the CDR3 DNA reads TGTGCCAGCAGCGCCCGAACAGGGAACACTGAAGCTTTCTTT. Protein sequence: CASSARTGNTEAFF. Filled out from reference TRBV7-2 and TRBJ1-1, the complete variable domain reads GAGVSQSPSNKVTEKGKDVELRCDPISGHTALYWYRQSLGQGLEFLIYFQGNSAPDKSGLPSDRFSAERTGGSVSTLTIQRTQQEDSAVYLCASSARTGNTEAFFGQGTRLTVV.

This clonotype was found a few times. The chain joins TRBV3-1 to TRBJ1-2, with 9 bases aligning to TRBD1. Germline CDR1 reads LGHDT; CDR2 reads YNNKEL (reference sequence). The CDR3 runs 14 residues. V lost 4 bases to trimming and J lost 4 bases; unmatched junction nucleotides: 4. CDR3 amino acids: CASSPGQGLYGYTF. The CDR3 DNA is TGTGCCAGCAGCCCAGGACAGGGGCTCTATGGCTACACCTTC.

The rearrangement links TRBV18 to TRBJ2-5; D possibly corresponds to TRBD1 (5 bases). Trimming left V 3 bases short and J 2 bases short, with 7 bases between. This CDR3 region has 13 residues. From germline, CDR1 is KGHSH and CDR2 LQKENI. CDR3 bases: TGTGCCAGCTCACCCAGGGCGCAAGAGACCCAGTACTTC. Residues: CASSPRAQETQYF.

This clonotype has ten or more counts. DNA for the CDR3: TGTGCCAGCAGCTTAGGCCGTTATAGCAATCAGCCCCAGCATTTT. Translated: CASSLGRYSNQPQHF. J is TRBJ1-5 and V is TRBV7-2; D uncertain. The CDR3 runs to 15 residues. V lost 1 base, J lost 0 bases, and 7 bases lay in between. Germline V CDR1 and CDR2: SGHTA, FQGNSA.

In its sample, this clonotype was seen a few times. The rearrangement joins TRBV2 to TRBJ2-4; D uncertain. Per germline, CDR1 SNHLY and CDR2 FYNNEI. V lost 4 bases to trimming and J lost 8 bases, with 12 bases between them. This CDR3 contains 13 residues. The CDR3 loop reads CASSVSGMDIQYF. CDR3 DNA: TGTGCCAGCAGTGTCTCTGGGATGGACATTCAGTACTTC.

This clonotype was seen ten or more times. CDR3 sequence: CASSMSGTGYTF. CDR3 DNA: TGTGCCAGCAGCATGAGCGGGACAGGCTACACCTTC. This chain connects TRBV7-2 to TRBJ1-2; TRBD1 might be the D (6 bases). Trimming left V 5 bases short and J 8 bases short, with 12 bases between. CDR1 is SGHTA, CDR2 FQGNSA, per germline. CDR3 length: 12 amino acids. The entire variable domain, with the rest obtained from reference TRBV7-2 and TRBJ1-2, is as follows: GAGVSQSPSNKVTEKGKDVELRCDPISGHTALYWYRQSLGQGLEFLIYFQGNSAPDKSGLPSDRFSAERTGGSVSTLTIQRTQQEDSAVYLCASSMSGTGYTFGSGTRLTVV.

This clonotype was counted only a few times. V is TRBV4-1 and J is TRBJ1-1; TRBD1 aligns across 7 bases. CDR1 and CDR2 (germline): MGHRA, YSYEKL. The CDR3 extends over 15 amino acids. The J segment lost 6 bases and the V segment lost 3 bases, leaving 10 bases of the junction unmatched. CDR3 in amino acids: CASSQGQMEGAEAFF. DNA for the CDR3: TGCGCCAGCAGCCAGGGACAGATGGAAGGGGCTGAAGCTTTCTTT.

This clonotype was seen more than once but under ten times. The chain couples TRBV11-2 to TRBJ1-2; D is perhaps TRBD1 (6 bases). Germline CDR1 reads SGHAT; CDR2 reads FQNNGV. V was shortened by 3 bases and J by 4 bases, with 12 bases between the two germline ends. This CDR3 spans 14 amino acids. This CDR3 reads CASSLYRVGYGYTF. The CDR3 DNA is TGTGCCAGCAGCTTGTACAGGGTCGGCTATGGCTACACCTTC. Full variable domain (remainder filled in from reference TRBV11-2 and TRBJ1-2): EAGVAQSPRYKIIEKRQSVAFWCNPISGHATLYWYQQILGQGPKLLIQFQNNGVVDDSQLPKDRFSAERLKGVDSTLKIQPAKLEDSAVYLCASSLYRVGYGYTFGSGTRLTVV.

The chain recombines TRBV18 with TRBJ2-3; tentative D call: TRBD2 (6 bases). CDR3 length: 12 residues. V shed 6 bases and J shed 9 bases, with 13 bases lying between them. CDR1 and CDR2 from the germline V gene are KGHSH and LQKENI. The CDR3 DNA reads TGTGCCAGCTCGTTCCTGGGAGGAACGCAGTATTTT. Translated, it gives CASSFLGGTQYF. The variable domain in full, with the rest retrieved from reference TRBV18 and TRBJ2-3, is NAGVMQNPRHLVRRRGQEARLRCSPMKGHSHVYWYRQLPEEGLKFMVYLQKENIIDESGMPKERFSAEFPKEGPSILRIQQVVRGDSAAYFCASSFLGGTQYFGPGTRLTVL.

The V gene is TRBV5-1, the J gene TRBJ1-1; perhaps TRBD1 as D (5 bases). With 4 bases removed from V and 1 base from J, the gap between germline ends came to 20 bases. Germline V gives CDR1 SGHRS, CDR2 YFSETQ. CDR3 length: 17 residues. CDR3 DNA: TGCGCCAGCAGCCGGAGGACAATGGAGATGGGGAACACTGAAGCTTTCTTT. Amino acids: CASSRRTMEMGNTEAFF. The full variable domain, in which reference TRBV5-1 and TRBJ1-1 provide the parts outside the CDR3, is KAGVTQTPRYLIKTRGQQVTLSCSPISGHRSVSWYQQTPGQGLQFLFEYFSETQRNKGNFPGRFSGRQFSNSRSEMNVSTLELGDSALYLCASSRRTMEMGNTEAFFGQGTRLTVV.

The genes are TRBV4-3 and TRBJ1-2, with TRBD1 as a possible D gene (6 bases). This CDR3 comprises 13 residues. Germline CDR1 reads LGHNA; CDR2 reads YSLEER. Trimming removed 1 base from V and 8 bases from J, with 11 bases in between. CDR3 coding DNA: TGCGCCAGCAGCCAAGCTACAGGGAAAGGCTACACCTTC. Its translation is CASSQATGKGYTF.

The J gene is TRBJ2-1, the V gene TRBV6-1, with TRBD1 matching over 9 bases. Losses at the gene ends were 6 bases for V and 1 base for J; bases not matched to a gene: 7. Germline V gene sequence: CDR1 MNHNS, CDR2 SASEGT. The length of the CDR3 is 16 residues. The CDR3 here is CASSRTGVVSYNEQFF. The CDR3 bases are TGTGCCAGCAGCCGGACAGGGGTGGTATCCTACAATGAGCAGTTCTTC.

A few counts support this clonotype. The chain employs TRBV4-3 and TRBJ2-3; weak D call: TRBD2 (6 bases). Germline CDR1 reads LGHNA; CDR2 reads YSLEER. The CDR3 totals 17 residues. V was pared by 3 bases and J by 4 bases, with 20 bases between. CDR3: CASSQSPRGQIPDTQYF. CDR3 DNA: TGCGCCAGCAGCCAGAGCCCGCGGGGCCAGATTCCAGATACGCAGTATTTT.

The table lists this clonotype with a few counts. V is TRBV7-7 and J is TRBJ2-2; D uncertain. The CDR3 runs 12 residues. V shed 11 bases and J shed 3 bases, with 10 bases lying between them. Per the germline V gene, CDR1 is SSHAT and CDR2 is FNYEAQ (reference sequence). CDR3 in DNA: TGTGCCTCACGCACCTACACCGGGGAGCTGTTTTTT. It specifies CASRTYTGELFF.

This clonotype was seen more than once but under ten times. The rearrangement joins TRBV7-2 to TRBJ1-1, with D uncertain. Deletions cut 1 base from V and 0 bases from J, with 18 bases between. Germline CDR1 and CDR2: SGHTA and FQGNSA. The CDR3 length is 18 residues. The CDR3 region is CASSLGLGEVPVNTEAFF. CDR3 nucleotide sequence: TGTGCCAGCAGCTTAGGCTTAGGTGAGGTACCGGTGAACACTGAAGCTTTCTTT.

This clonotype came up a few times. This chain joins TRBV20-1 and TRBJ1-1, with a possible D match to TRBD1 (6 bases). Trimming left V 2 bases short and J 0 bases short, with 10 bases between. CDR3 size: 14 residues. CDR1 is DFQATT and CDR2 is SNEGSKA in the germline V gene (reference sequence). CDR3 sequence reads: CSARTGFMNTEAFF. For the CDR3, the DNA is TGCAGTGCTAGAACAGGGTTCATGAACACTGAAGCTTTCTTT.

This chain connects TRBV7-2 to TRBJ2-3; 12 bases align to TRBD1. CDR1 and CDR2 (germline): SGHTA, FQGNSA. The length of the CDR3 is 15 residues. J gave up 6 bases and V 6 bases, and 7 bases lay outside the gene matches. The CDR3 protein is CASRPGTGGSDTQYF. For the CDR3, the DNA is TGTGCCAGCAGGCCCGGGACAGGGGGCTCGGATACGCAGTATTTT.

With regard to this clonotype: A much larger clone differs from this one at a single base, so this may be a read error. The CDR3 carries no conserved terminal phenylalanine or tryptophan, so it likely arises from a read error. The chain is built from TRBV11-2 and TRBJ1-4; no definite D call. CDR1 is SGHAT, CDR2 FQNNGV, per germline. Trimming took off 3 bases at V and 3 bases at J, with 8 bases between the two ends. This CDR3 region has 14 residues. The CDR3 here is CASSFVQSNEKLFL. The CDR3 DNA follows: TGTGCCAGCAGCTTTGTTCAGTCTAATGAAAAACTGTTTCTT.

The V and J genes are TRBV12-3 or TRBV12-4 and TRBJ2-7; 8 nucleotides align to TRBD1. This CDR3 has 14 amino acids. V gave up 6 bases and J gave up 3 bases; unmatched junction bases: 7. CDR3 region: CASRPTGGNYEQYF. The CDR3 DNA is TGTGCCAGCAGACCCACAGGGGGGAACTACGAGCAGTACTTC.

A few counts support this clonotype. This chain links TRBV28 with TRBJ2-1; D not resolved. The CDR3 consists of 16 residues. Per germline, CDR1 MDHEN and CDR2 SYDVKM. The V gene lost 4 bases and the J gene lost 0 bases, with 13 bases spanning the gap. CDR3: CASSSYSYLSYNEQFF. The CDR3 DNA reads as TGTGCCAGCAGTTCTTACAGCTACCTCTCCTACAATGAGCAGTTCTTC.

This clonotype has only a few counts. J is TRBJ2-3 and V is TRBV9; D gene unclear. The CDR3 is 16 amino acids. Germline V lookup: CDR1 SGDLS, CDR2 YYNGEE. Trimming took off 4 bases at V and 0 bases at J, with 15 bases between the two ends. CDR3 protein: CASSPTFRTSTDTQYF. CDR3 DNA: TGTGCCAGCAGCCCGACCTTTCGAACTAGCACAGATACGCAGTATTTT.

This clonotype was counted between two and nine times. The chain links TRBV9 to TRBJ2-7; TRBD1 agrees at 7 bases. There are 13 residues in the CDR3. The junction had 4 bases not matched to a gene; V was cut back by 4 bases and J by 3 bases. Germline assignment: CDR1 SGDLS and CDR2 YYNGEE. The CDR3 sequence: CASSPTGDYEQYF. Written as DNA, the CDR3 is TGTGCCAGCAGCCCCACAGGGGACTACGAGCAGTACTTC.

The chain carries TRBV19 and TRBJ2-1; 11 nucleotides line up with TRBD2. The V gene end was trimmed by 4 bases and the J gene end by 3 bases; junction bases not matched to a gene: 8. The CDR3 contains 17 residues. Germline V gives CDR1 LNHDA, CDR2 SQIVND (reference sequence). This chain's CDR3 is CASSTATSGGYYNEQFF. The CDR3 DNA reads as TGTGCCAGTAGTACCGCCACTAGCGGGGGTTACTACAATGAGCAGTTCTTC.

This clonotype has only a few counts. The CDR3 sequence is CASRLQSGGASEQYF. In DNA, the CDR3 is TGTGCCAGCAGACTACAAAGCGGGGGGGCGAGCGAGCAGTACTTC. The chain couples TRBV12-3 or TRBV12-4 to TRBJ2-7, with TRBD2 matching 10 bases. The CDR3 loop spans 15 amino acids. The ends lost 6 bases at V and 6 bases at J; junction bases unmatched: 11.

The V and J genes are TRBV10-1 and TRBJ2-7; the D gene is possibly TRBD2 (6 bases). The CDR3 is 16 amino acids. Germline CDR1 WNHNN, CDR2 SYGVQD (reference sequence). Trimming pared 0 bases from V and 6 bases from J, leaving 18 bases between. The CDR3 loop reads CASSESYGTRKGEQYF. As DNA, the CDR3 is TGCGCCAGCAGTGAGTCGTACGGGACTCGGAAGGGCGAGCAGTACTTC.

This clonotype was seen a few times. The chain recombines TRBV5-1 with TRBJ1-1; tentative D call: TRBD1 (5 bases). Trimming pared 4 bases from V and 0 bases from J, leaving 10 bases between. Germline V gene lookup returns CDR1 SGHRS and CDR2 YFSETQ. The CDR3 spans 14 residues. The CDR3 nucleotides read TGCGCCAGCAGCCCGGGACTTCTGAACACTGAAGCTTTCTTT. Its protein product is CASSPGLLNTEAFF.

This clonotype was counted many times. V gene TRBV12-3 or TRBV12-4 combines with J gene TRBJ1-5, with D hard to call. CDR3 length equals 14 residues. Trimming took 5 bases from V and 4 from J, leaving 12 bases between them. CDR3 sequence reads: CASSRLQENQPQHF. In nucleotides, the CDR3 is TGTGCCAGCAGTCGCCTTCAGGAGAATCAGCCCCAGCATTTT.

This chain joins TRBV19 and TRBJ2-2; TRBD2 agrees at 10 bases. The CDR3 is 17 amino acids. Germline V gives CDR1 LNHDA, CDR2 SQIVND (reference sequence). With V trimmed by 0 bases and J by 5 bases, 6 bases remained unmatched. The CDR3 sequence is CASSIDTTSGMTGELFF. Here the CDR3 DNA reads TGTGCCAGTAGTATAGATACAACTAGCGGGATGACCGGGGAGCTGTTTTTT.